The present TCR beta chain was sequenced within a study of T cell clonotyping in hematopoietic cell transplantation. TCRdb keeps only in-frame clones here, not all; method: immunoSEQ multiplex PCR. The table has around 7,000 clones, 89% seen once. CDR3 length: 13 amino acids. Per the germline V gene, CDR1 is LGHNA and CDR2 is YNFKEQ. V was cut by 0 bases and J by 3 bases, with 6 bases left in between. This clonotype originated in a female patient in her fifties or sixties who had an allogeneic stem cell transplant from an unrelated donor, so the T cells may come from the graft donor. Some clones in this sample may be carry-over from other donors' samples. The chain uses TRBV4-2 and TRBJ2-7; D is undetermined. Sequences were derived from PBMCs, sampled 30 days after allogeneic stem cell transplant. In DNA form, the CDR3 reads TGTGCCAGCAGCCAAGAGGGGTTCTACGAGCAGTACTTC. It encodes CASSQEGFYEQYF.